The T cell receptor (beta chain) described here comes from a study of response to subunit inactivated influenza vaccine (dated by TCRdb to the late 2010s). Some background on the complete study: To follow how T cells responded to a trivalent subunit inactivated influenza vaccine, the researchers relied on deep quantitative profiling of the T cell receptor repertoire.

The CDR3 starts with the cysteine, ends with the phenylalanine, and has 14 residues. CDR3 DNA is the only sequence kept; it has 42 bases, read in frame from the first base. V is shortened by 2 bases, J by 0 bases, and the region joining them spans 10 bases. CDR1 DFQATT and CDR2 SNEGSKA are derived from the germline V gene (reference sequence). This clonotype was counted between two and nine times. Its antigen has not been determined. No base-level quality is on record; no much larger clone is a single base apart. Overall study results and their limits: It was suggested by the authors that each seasonal influenza vaccination may recruit only a limited number of new T cells.

Library preparation used RT-PCR. The sample was run on an Illumina HiSeq 2500. The public reads were quality trimmed at Q25 with fastp and then assembled into clones with MiXCR by TCRdb, keeping productive beta chains. Duplicate CDR3 protein sequences are folded into a single record with the most common DNA and genes. For this sample the table gives about 520,000 distinct CDR3 sequences, of which about 25% were detected only once. 1.5% to 2% of the sample is taken by the ten largest. The input for sequencing was CD4+ T cells sorted from PBMCs, taken roughly 5 days after vaccination. The TCR originated in a man aged 50 to 59 who received an inactivated influenza vaccine. Donor details come from another sample of the same person, matched by shared clones. The rearrangement joined TRBV20-1 to TRBJ2-5, and TRBD2 may be the D gene, going by 5 matching bases. CDR3 loop: CSARPPADQETQYF. The DNA sequence reads TGCAGTGCTAGACCCCCAGCGGACCAAGAGACCCAGTACTTC.